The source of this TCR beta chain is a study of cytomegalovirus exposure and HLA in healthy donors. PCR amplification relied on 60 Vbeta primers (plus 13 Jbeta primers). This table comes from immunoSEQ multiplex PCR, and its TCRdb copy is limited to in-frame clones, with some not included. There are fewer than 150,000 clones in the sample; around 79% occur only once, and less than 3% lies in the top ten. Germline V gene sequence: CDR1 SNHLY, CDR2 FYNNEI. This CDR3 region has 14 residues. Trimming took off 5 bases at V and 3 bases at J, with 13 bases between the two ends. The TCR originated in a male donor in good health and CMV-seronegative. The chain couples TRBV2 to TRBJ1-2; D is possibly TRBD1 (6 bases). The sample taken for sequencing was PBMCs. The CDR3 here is CASSRTGSDYGYTF. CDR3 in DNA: TGTGCCAGCAGTCGTACAGGGTCCGACTATGGCTACACCTTC.